Below, 29 T cell receptor beta chains from the same sample are listed, as sequenced in a study of regulatory T cells in long-lasting Graves disease. The time point denotes: newly diagnosed GD, antithyroid drugs for less than 3 months. Extracted RNA from PBMCs served as the source of the TCR library. Investigators prepared the TCR beta libraries by applying iRepertoire HTBI primers and Arm-PCR of CDR3 regions. TCRdb fed the multiplex PCR reads into MiXCR, producing one record per CDR3 protein. This table has roughly 420,000 distinct CDR3 sequences, 16% appearing once. The sample was also linked to a second study, of T cells in Graves' hyperthyroidism and ophthalmopathy.

The input for sequencing was peripheral blood mononuclear cells (PBMCs), taken at new diagnosis, from a patient treated with antithyroid drugs. Receptors were obtained from a woman under 40 with Graves disease.

V gene TRBV28 combines with J gene TRBJ1-5; a possible D gene is TRBD1 (6 bases). This CDR3 is built from 15 residues. Trimming took off 7 bases at V and 1 base at J, with 14 bases between the two ends. Germline values: CDR1 MDHEN, CDR2 SYDVKM. The CDR3 sequence: CASTRRGRSNQPQHF. The CDR3, as DNA: TGTGCCAGCACGCGGAGGGGGAGGAGCAATCAGCCCCAGCATTTT.

Only a few counts were recorded for this clonotype. The chain employs TRBV27 and TRBJ2-1; possible D gene TRBD1, 6 bases. Trimming pared 5 bases from V and 10 bases from J, leaving 21 bases between. CDR1 is MNHEY and CDR2 is SMNVEV in the germline V gene (reference sequence). The CDR3 spans 15 residues. CDR3 sequence reads: CASSTPGQLEWEQFF. The DNA for the CDR3 is TGTGCCAGCAGTACCCCTGGACAGCTAGAATGGGAGCAGTTCTTC.

This clonotype was detected many times. The chain links TRBV12-3 or TRBV12-4 to TRBJ1-4; 9 positions agree with TRBD1. The CDR3 is 14 residues long. J gave up 5 bases and V 6 bases, and 4 bases lay outside the gene matches. CDR3 protein: CASSLTGGNEKLFF. The CDR3 DNA reads TGTGCCAGCAGCTTGACAGGGGGGAATGAAAAACTGTTTTTT.

The chain couples TRBV6-2 or TRBV6-3 to TRBJ2-1; the D gene could be TRBD1 or TRBD2 (5 bases each). The end of the DNA is better explained by TRBJ2-3, so the J call may be wrong. Germline V gives CDR1 MNHEY, CDR2 SVGEGT. This CDR3 spans 14 amino acids. The DNA of the CDR3 is TGTGCCAGCAGTAGAGGGACCACAACCGATACGCAGTATTTT. Its translation is CASSRGTTTDTQYF.

J is TRBJ1-5 and V is TRBV19; no firm D call. The CDR3 is 13 amino acids. CDR1 LNHDA and CDR2 SQIVND come from the germline V gene (reference sequence). V was cut by 7 bases and J by 2 bases, with 9 bases left in between. CDR3 region: CASKGLGNQPQHF. The CDR3 DNA reads TGTGCCAGTAAGGGATTGGGCAATCAGCCCCAGCATTTT. The complete variable domain, with remaining parts taken from reference TRBV19 and TRBJ1-5, reads DGGITQSPKYLFRKEGQNVTLSCEQNLNHDAMYWYRQDPGQGLRLIYYSQIVNDFQKGDIAEGYSVSREKKESFPLTVTSAQKNPTAFYLCASKGLGNQPQHFGDGTRLSIL.

With respect to this clonotype: A much larger clone sits a single nucleotide away, making a read error possible. The chain carries TRBV6-1 and TRBJ2-1, with D possibly TRBD2 on 6 matching bases. This CDR3 region has 16 residues. Germline CDR1 MNHNS, CDR2 SASEGT. The DNA for the CDR3 is TGTGCCTGCAGTGGGAGAGCGGGTGGGCACCCCAATGAGCAGTTCTTC. It codes for CACSGRAGGHPNEQFF.

In this sample, this clonotype turned up a few times. The chain joins TRBV20-1 to TRBJ1-3; possibly TRBD1 for D (6 bases). Germline V gene sequence: CDR1 DFQATT, CDR2 SNEGSKA (reference sequence). CDR3 size: 13 residues. Trimming left V 1 base short and J 4 bases short, with 8 bases between. DNA for the CDR3: TGCAGTGCTAGAGGACAGGTGGGAAACACCATATATTTT. Protein product: CSARGQVGNTIYF.

This clonotype was picked up many times. This chain connects TRBV24-1 to TRBJ2-1; TRBD2 matches 12 bases. Germline V gene lookup returns CDR1 KGHDR and CDR2 SFDVKD. With 3 bases clipped from V and 10 bases from J, the junction kept 12 bases outside the gene matches. This CDR3 is built from 17 residues. The CDR3 DNA reads as TGTGCCACCAGTGATGGTCGGTCGCTAGCGGGAGGGCTGGAGCAGTTCTTC. Its translation is CATSDGRSLAGGLEQFF.

This clonotype came up a few times. The V gene is TRBV19, the J gene TRBJ1-1, with 8 bases fitting TRBD1. The CDR3 is 15 amino acids. Germline trimming cut 4 bases from V and 4 bases from J; bases unmatched to any gene: 8. Germline CDR1 is LNHDA and CDR2 is SQIVND (reference sequence). The CDR3 reads CASSKETGEGTEAFF. CDR3 sequence (DNA): TGTGCCAGTAGTAAAGAGACAGGGGAGGGCACTGAAGCTTTCTTT.

This clonotype was seen at least ten times. This sequence joins TRBV7-9 and TRBJ1-1; tentative D call: TRBD1 (6 bases). Germline values: CDR1 SEHNR, CDR2 FQNEAQ (reference sequence). The V end was cut by 5 bases, the J end by 4 bases, with 11 bases between. The CDR3 has 13 residues. CDR3 DNA sequence: TGTGCCAGCAGCCCAGGGGCTGGCACTGAAGCTTTCTTT. Its translation: CASSPGAGTEAFF.

Concerning this clonotype: A read error may be the cause here, since a much bigger clone is one base away. The chain recombines TRBV27 with TRBJ2-1, with 12 positions matching TRBD2. With 5 bases clipped from V and 6 bases from J, the junction kept 8 bases outside the gene matches. The CDR3 sequence is 16 residues long. Germline CDR1 MNHEY, CDR2 SMNVEV (reference sequence). The CDR3 DNA follows: TGTGCCAGCAGTGATATACTACTAGCGGGGGGCAATGAGCAGTTCTTC. Its translation is CASSDILLAGGNEQFF.

This clonotype was counted at least ten times. The genes are TRBV20-1 and TRBJ2-1; D is ambiguous. Trimming removed 6 bases at V and 9 bases at J, with 9 bases between. Germline assignment: CDR1 DFQATT and CDR2 SNEGSKA (reference sequence). This CDR3 comprises 10 residues. The CDR3 protein is CSALVGEQFF. CDR3 sequence (DNA): TGCAGTGCCCTGGTCGGTGAGCAGTTCTTC.

In its sample, this clonotype was seen many times. This chain uses TRBV2 with TRBJ2-1; 9 bases match TRBD2. In germline, CDR1 is SNHLY, CDR2 FYNNEI. After removal of 7 bases from V and 6 bases from J, the junction contained 4 bases not matched to a gene. The CDR3 is 13 residues long. In DNA, the CDR3 is TGTGCCAGCAACGGCGGGAGGGCCAATGAGCAGTTCTTC. It is translated as CASNGGRANEQFF.

This clonotype has just a few counts. This may be a read error, as it is one base from a much larger clone. The rearrangement joins TRBV28 to TRBJ2-7; 7 bases agree with TRBD1. Germline V gene sequence: CDR1 MDHEN, CDR2 SYDVKM. The CDR3 spans 15 residues. The V gene end was trimmed by 6 bases and the J gene end by 5 bases; junction bases not matched to a gene: 13. Written as DNA, the CDR3 is TGTGCCAGCAGCCTTCCCGGGACAGATTCCCACGAGCAGTACTTC. The encoded protein is CASSLPGTDSHEQYF.

The rearrangement joins TRBV5-1 to TRBJ2-7; TRBD2 aligns across 7 bases. Germline V lookup: CDR1 SGHRS, CDR2 YFSETQ. The trim removed 6 bases at V and 0 bases at J, leaving 9 bases unmatched. This CDR3 is built from 15 residues. CDR3 coding DNA: TGCGCCAGCATGGTGGGGGGGACCAGCTCCTACGAGCAGTACTTC. This sequence encodes CASMVGGTSSYEQYF.

The sample holds a few counts of this clonotype. This chain links TRBV12-3 or TRBV12-4 with TRBJ1-5; D perhaps matches TRBD1 (5 bases). V lost 2 bases and J lost 1, with 12 bases in between. CDR3 size: 16 residues. Written as DNA, the CDR3 is TGTGCCAGCAGTTTACAGGGAGAAAACAGCAATCAGCCCCAGCATTTT. This encodes CASSLQGENSNQPQHF.

At least ten counts were recorded for this clonotype. The chain carries TRBV28 and TRBJ2-7; D gene uncertain. There are 14 residues in the CDR3. Trimming removed 3 bases from V and 2 bases from J, with 11 bases in between. CDR1 and CDR2 from the germline V gene are MDHEN and SYDVKM. DNA for the CDR3: TGTGCCAGCAGTTTGATATCTGGTACCTACGAGCAGTACTTC. Translating it yields CASSLISGTYEQYF.

This clonotype was seen at least ten times. The chain recombines TRBV27 with TRBJ1-5; possible D gene TRBD1, 5 bases. V was shortened by 6 bases and J by 0 bases, with 15 bases between the two germline ends. The germline V gene has CDR1 MNHEY and CDR2 SMNVEV (reference sequence). The CDR3 totals 16 residues. Here the CDR3 reads CASSPSSGYSNQPQHF. CDR3 DNA: TGTGCCAGCAGCCCAAGTTCAGGGTATAGCAATCAGCCCCAGCATTTT.

As regards this clonotype: This likely came from a read error, as a far larger clone is one base away. The chain recombines TRBV11-2 with TRBJ2-7, with TRBD2 identical over 13 bases. The CDR3 has 15 residues. Germline V gene data show CDR1 as SGHAT and CDR2 as FQNNGV. The V gene end was trimmed by 7 bases and the J gene end by 7 bases; junction bases not matched to a gene: 10. DNA of the CDR3: TGTGCCAGCATCCCGGGACTAGCGGGAACAGGTGAGCAGTACTTC. Translated, it gives CASIPGLAGTGEQYF. The entire variable domain, with the rest obtained from reference TRBV11-2 and TRBJ2-7, is as follows: EAGVAQSPRYKIIEKRQSVAFWCNPISGHATLYWYQQILGQGPKLLIQFQNNGVVDDSQLPKDRFSAERLKGVDSTLKIQPAKLEDSAVYLCASIPGLAGTGEQYFGPGTRLTVT.

In its sample, this clonotype was seen many times. The CDR3 DNA reads TGCAGTGCCCTTGACAGGGGGAAGCGAGAGACCCAGTACTTC. This sequence encodes CSALDRGKRETQYF. The V gene is TRBV20-1, the J gene TRBJ2-5; 9 positions match TRBD1. J lost 4 bases, V lost 6 bases, and 9 bases had no gene match. CDR1 is DFQATT and CDR2 is SNEGSKA in the germline V gene (reference sequence). This CDR3 is 14 amino acids long.

This clonotype was observed a few times. The rearrangement uses TRBV4-3 and TRBJ1-3, with D possibly matching TRBD1 (5 bases). The CDR3 length is 17 residues. Per the germline V gene, CDR1 is LGHNA and CDR2 is YSLEER. The V end was cut by 0 bases, the J end by 0 bases, with 12 bases between. CDR3 loop: CASSQDELGGSGNTIYF. The CDR3 nucleotides are TGCGCCAGCAGCCAAGATGAACTCGGGGGCTCTGGAAACACCATATATTTT.

This clonotype was counted many times. One end of the junction does not line up with germline, which may come from a read error. The J gene is TRBJ2-7, the V gene TRBV7-7; 13 bases agree with TRBD2. This CDR3 spans 21 amino acids. Germline V gives CDR1 SSHAT, CDR2 FNYEAQ (reference sequence). CDR3 nucleotide sequence: TGTGCTAGCAGCCTCCTTAGGTGGACTAGCGGGAGCGGAGGGGGTTTTGGCGAGCAGTACTTC. It codes for CASSLLRWTSGSGGGFGEQYF.

V is TRBV2 and J is TRBJ2-7; tentatively, D is TRBD1 (8 bases). The V and J ends lost 7 bases and 2 bases respectively, with 15 bases between them. This CDR3 comprises 14 residues. Germline assignment: CDR1 SNHLY and CDR2 FYNNEI. The CDR3 loop is CASNRGGQTYEQYF. The CDR3 nucleotides read TGTGCCAGCAACAGGGGGGGACAGACCTACGAGCAGTACTTC.

This clonotype was picked up a small number of times. This clone may be a read error of a much larger clone one base away. This chain uses TRBV6-1 with TRBJ2-3; TRBD1 or TRBD2 may be the D gene (5 bases each). The germline V and J ends were trimmed by 4 bases and 5 bases, with 13 bases remaining between them. Germline loops: CDR1 MNHNS, CDR2 SASEGT. This CDR3 has 14 residues. This CDR3 reads CASSVSRGVDTQYF. The CDR3 bases are TGTGCCAGCAGTGTATCCCGGGGCGTAGATACGCAGTATTTT.

There are many counts of this clonotype. The junction shows a germline mismatch at one end, possibly a read error. The CDR3, as DNA: TGTGCCAGCAGCGCATCAGGGCTAGCGGGATACGCGGCGATTTTC. Protein sequence: CASSASGLAGYAAIF. The rearrangement links TRBV5-6 to TRBJ2-1; 9 bases agree with TRBD2. Per germline, CDR1 SGHDT and CDR2 YYEEEE. The CDR3 has 15 residues.

This clonotype has ten or more counts. V usage is TRBV20-1 and J usage is TRBJ1-1, with D unclear. Trimming pared 3 bases from V and 1 base from J, leaving 6 bases between. The germline CDR1 and CDR2 sequences are DFQATT and SNEGSKA (reference sequence). The CDR3 loop spans 12 amino acids. This CDR3 reads CSARRWNTEAFF. The CDR3 DNA follows: TGCAGTGCTAGGCGCTGGAACACTGAAGCTTTCTTT.

This clonotype was seen a few times. The chain recombines TRBV10-3 with TRBJ2-5; D not certain. Germline lookup yields CDR1 ENHRY and CDR2 SYGVKD. The CDR3 contains 17 residues. The V end was cut by 2 bases, the J end by 5 bases, with 21 bases between. The DNA for the CDR3 is TGTGCCATCAGTGAGCCGCCCGGGCAAGGGTTCGGGGAGACCCAGTACTTC. Translating it yields CAISEPPGQGFGETQYF.

V gene TRBV30 combines with J gene TRBJ1-2, with D perhaps matching TRBD1 (6 bases). Trimming stripped 0 bases from V and 8 bases from J, with 13 bases between. Germline loops: CDR1 GTSNPN, CDR2 SVGIG (reference sequence). The CDR3 is made up of 13 amino acids. The CDR3 spells CAWSVKGVVGYTF. CDR3 coding DNA: TGTGCCTGGAGTGTCAAGGGGGTGGTAGGCTACACCTTC.

This clonotype has more than one count but fewer than ten. The chain carries TRBV7-2 and TRBJ2-1; 10 bases align to TRBD2. CDR3 length: 15 amino acids. Unmatched junction bases numbered 8, after V lost 8 bases and J lost 4 bases. CDR1 and CDR2 from the germline V gene are SGHTA and FQGNSA. The CDR3 loop is CASGAGTSEYNEQFF. In DNA, the CDR3 is TGTGCCAGCGGGGCGGGGACTAGCGAATACAATGAGCAGTTCTTC.